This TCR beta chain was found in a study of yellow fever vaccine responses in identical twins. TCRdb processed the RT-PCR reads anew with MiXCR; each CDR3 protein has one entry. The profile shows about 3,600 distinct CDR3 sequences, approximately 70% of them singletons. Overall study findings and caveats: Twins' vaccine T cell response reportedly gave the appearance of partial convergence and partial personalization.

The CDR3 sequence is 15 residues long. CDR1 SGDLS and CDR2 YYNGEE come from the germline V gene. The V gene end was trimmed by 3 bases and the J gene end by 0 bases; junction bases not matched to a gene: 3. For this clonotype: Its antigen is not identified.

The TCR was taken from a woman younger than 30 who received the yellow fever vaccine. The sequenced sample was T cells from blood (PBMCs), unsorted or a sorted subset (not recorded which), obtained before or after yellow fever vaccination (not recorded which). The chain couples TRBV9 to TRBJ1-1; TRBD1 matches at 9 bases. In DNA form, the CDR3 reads TGTGCCAGCAGCGCGGGGACAGGGATGAACACTGAAGCTTTCTTT. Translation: CASSAGTGMNTEAFF. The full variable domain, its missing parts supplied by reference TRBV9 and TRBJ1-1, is DSGVTQTPKHLITATGQRVTLRCSPRSGDLSVYWYQQSLDQGLQFLIQYYNGEERAKGNILERFSAQQFPDLHSELNLSSLELGDSALYFCASSAGTGMNTEAFFGQGTRLTVV.